This TCR beta chain was retrieved from a study of PD-1 blockade in classical Hodgkin lymphoma. Study-wide results and caveats: Those patients who began receiving nivolumab less than 1 year after ASCT had lower diversity, and they were excluded. Before treatment, TCR diversity in newly diagnosed patients was reportedly lower than in healthy donors.

In the case of this clone: Its target is unknown.

The time point: cycle 4 day 1 (C4D1), after more than 5 weeks of nivolumab. Brentuximab vedotin exposure varied, and every patient relapsed after autologous stem cell transplantation. Only in-frame clones appear in the TCRdb table, and some are missing; sequencing was by immunoSEQ multiplex PCR. The table lists 31,000 or so clones, around 74% of them singletons. Here the sequenced sample was peripheral blood mononuclear cells (PBMCs), taken before the fourth cycle of nivolumab. The origin of this receptor is a human donor with classical Hodgkin lymphoma.

CDR3 residues: CASSEVPDRVSGYTF. DNA for the CDR3: TGTGCCAGCAGTGAAGTCCCGGACAGGGTCTCCGGCTACACCTTC. The chain combines TRBV6-1 with TRBJ1-2, with 8 bases matching TRBD1. The V gene end was trimmed by 1 base and the J gene end by 8 bases; junction bases not matched to a gene: 9. The length of the CDR3 is 15 residues. CDR1 MNHNS and CDR2 SASEGT come from the germline V gene.